The rows below give T cell receptor beta chains drawn from one sample of a study of CXCR3-negative and CXCR3-positive naive CD8 T cells. For each CDR3 protein, TCRdb gives one entry from its re-call of the 5' RACE reads, without DNA. The table for this sample gives about 70,000 distinct CDR3 sequences. Sequenced input: naive CXCR3+ CD8+ T cells from blood. The receptors derive from a human donor in good health. Some clones in this sample may be carry-over from other donors' samples. CDR3s include the opening cysteine and the closing phenylalanine or tryptophan.

v_gene	j_gene	CDR3aa
TRBV29-1	TRBJ2-3	CSVDMGTPTDTQYF
TRBV11-2	TRBJ2-7	CASSFSLGYEQYF
TRBV10-3	TRBJ2-3	CAISELGPSTDTQYF
TRBV29-1	TRBJ1-2	CSVEDEFGVHYGYTF
TRBV11-2	TRBJ2-3	CASSLVFTAPGTDTQYF
TRBV25-1	TRBJ2-7	CASSEYEGFSYEQYF
TRBV10-3	TRBJ2-7	CAISGVDHEQYF
TRBV6-5	TRBJ2-2	CATTLAGGLSGELFF
TRBV28	TRBJ2-7	CAITIGYEQYF
TRBV19	TRBJ2-1	CASSIMGNEQFF
TRBV29-1	TRBJ2-7	CSVEGGHSGVSYEQYF
TRBV6-1	TRBJ1-6	CASRADRARSDNSPLHF
TRBV7-3	TRBJ2-5	CASGNREGETQYF
TRBV29-1	TRBJ1-1	CSVVTGARPEAFF
TRBV6-5	TRBJ2-3	CASSYWAGDGTDTQYF
TRBV7-9	TRBJ2-1	CASSLRQGVFNEQFF
TRBV6-5	TRBJ1-2	CASSWDRGQYGYTF
TRBV7-8	TRBJ2-3	CASSLFAGYGTDTQYF
TRBV14	TRBJ2-1	CASSWTGLAPNEQFF
TRBV27	TRBJ2-1	CASSLSGSPGGTGAYNEQFF
TRBV4-3	TRBJ2-3	CASSQVQASGVLNTDTQYF
TRBV28	TRBJ1-1	CASSPFDRMNTEAFF
TRBV20-1	TRBJ2-7	CSARRSHYLPGLAYEQYF
TRBV7-9	TRBJ2-2	CASSYLNSWTGELFF
TRBV28	TRBJ2-7	CASSALYEQYF
TRBV6-2/TRBV6-3	TRBJ2-2	CASSYITGLNTGELFF
TRBV28	TRBJ2-2	CASSFTGAGELFF
TRBV6-5	TRBJ2-2	CASSYEGTGELFF
TRBV7-2	TRBJ2-2	CASRIIGELFF
TRBV7-9	TRBJ2-7	CASSPRGGQEFYEQYF
TRBV7-7	TRBJ2-1	CASSLGGGPENEQFF
TRBV6-1	TRBJ1-6	CASSEGWAREFGSPLHF
TRBV21-1	TRBJ2-2	CASSSRKKTGELFF
TRBV28	TRBJ2-3	CASSFRGLSADTQYF
TRBV6-5	TRBJ2-7	CASSYHLAGGSYEQYF
TRBV11-2	TRBJ2-1	CASSLYGPSGGDYNEQFF
TRBV7-6	TRBJ2-7	CASSLGPQMQYF
TRBV24-1	TRBJ2-1	CATSDSRSGVQDNEQFF
TRBV6-2/TRBV6-3	TRBJ2-5	CASSSQGGRASEETQYF
TRBV7-6	TRBJ2-1	CASSLQPSNEQFF
TRBV5-1	TRBJ2-3	CASSASSGSTDTQYF
TRBV7-3	TRBJ2-3	CASSPSSGADTQYF
TRBV10-3	TRBJ2-3	CAISESAGVADTQYF
TRBV12-3/TRBV12-4	TRBJ2-3	CASSWTSGGPSTDTQYF
TRBV4-2	TRBJ2-7	CASSPGTGSYEQYF
TRBV7-8	TRBJ2-7	CASSLGLAGGYEQYF
TRBV29-1	TRBJ1-5	CSVEVGYGNQPQHF
TRBV29-1	TRBJ2-7	CSVAGTGDDVYEQYF
TRBV27	TRBJ2-2	CASSPTTGELFF
TRBV28	TRBJ2-2	CASSLALNTGELFF